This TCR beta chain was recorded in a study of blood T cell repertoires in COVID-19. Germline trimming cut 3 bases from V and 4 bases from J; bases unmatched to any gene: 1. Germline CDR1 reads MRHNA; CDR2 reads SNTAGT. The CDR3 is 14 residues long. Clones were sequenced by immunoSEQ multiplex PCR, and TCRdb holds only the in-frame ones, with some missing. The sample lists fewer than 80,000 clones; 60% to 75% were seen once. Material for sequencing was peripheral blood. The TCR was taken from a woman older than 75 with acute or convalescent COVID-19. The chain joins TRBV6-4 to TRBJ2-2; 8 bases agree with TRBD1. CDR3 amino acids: CASSDTGGTGELFF. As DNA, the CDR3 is TGTGCCAGCAGTGATACAGGGGGCACCGGGGAGCTGTTTTTT.